This TCR beta chain emerged from a study of blood T cells in healthy people across ages. This clonotype was seen only a few times. The study recruited healthy Caucasian donors from Russia who were aged roughly 6 to 100. Each donor supplied ten milliliters of peripheral blood. Trimming took off 2 bases at V and 8 bases at J, with 12 bases between the two ends. The CDR3 has 13 residues. PCR was performed a second time for 7 to 11 cycles using a sample-barcoded 5' primer and a J-beta primer mix. A template-switch adaptor containing 12 random nucleotides labeled each cDNA molecule. TCRdb recomputed calls from the 5' RACE reads with MiXCR, one row per CDR3 protein. The profile shows around 1.1 million distinct CDR3 sequences, less than 45% of them singletons.

The sequencing sample was made of blood. This sequence originates from a man younger than 35 in good health. The V and J genes are TRBV12-3 or TRBV12-4 and TRBJ1-1, with D perhaps TRBD1 (6 bases). The CDR3 spells CASSLTGTVEAFF. The CDR3 bases are TGTGCCAGCAGTTTAACAGGGACGGTCGAAGCTTTCTTT.